These 19 T cell receptor beta chains originate from one sample sequenced in a study of blood T cell repertoires in COVID-19. The data were produced by immunoSEQ multiplex PCR, yet TCRdb's version contains in-frame clones alone and is incomplete. Counted here are tens of thousands of clones, roughly four fifths occurring once; the ten biggest clones make up just over 8.5%. The sequencing input was peripheral blood. These receptors came from a man aged 55 to 69 with acute or convalescent COVID-19.

The chain uses TRBV27 and TRBJ1-2, with TRBD1 matching over 10 bases. This CDR3 region has 15 residues. Unmatched junction bases numbered 9, after V lost 6 bases and J lost 5 bases. Germline V CDR1 and CDR2: MNHEY, SMNVEV (reference sequence). Here the CDR3 reads CASRPLGQGFYGYTF. The CDR3 DNA is TGTGCCAGCAGACCCTTGGGACAGGGGTTTTATGGCTACACCTTC.

This clone appeared a single time. V usage is TRBV7-8 and J usage is TRBJ2-5; D might be TRBD2 (6 bases). Germline CDR1 and CDR2: SGHVS and FQNEAQ. V shed 5 bases and J shed 5 bases, with 12 bases lying between them. The CDR3 is made up of 13 amino acids. The CDR3 spells CASSPPGRETQYF. The CDR3 nucleotides are TGTGCCAGCAGCCCGCCTGGGAGGGAGACCCAGTACTTC.

The CDR3 loop reads CASRSTGGYGYTF. CDR3 nucleotides: TGTGCCAGCAGATCCACAGGGGGGTATGGCTACACCTTC. The rearrangement uses TRBV28 and TRBJ1-2; 8 nucleotides line up with TRBD1. Germline values: CDR1 MDHEN, CDR2 SYDVKM. V shed 6 bases, J shed 5 bases, and the junction held 5 bases outside the gene matches. The CDR3 consists of 13 residues.

V and J are TRBV7-2 and TRBJ2-1, with 8 bases identical to TRBD2. This CDR3 is 15 amino acids long. CDR1 SGHTA and CDR2 FQGNSA come from the germline V gene. Trimming removed 5 bases from V and 5 bases from J; junction bases left unmatched: 8. In nucleotides, the CDR3 is TGTGCCAGCAGCCCTCCGGGGGGGGCCAACAATGAGCAGTTCTTC. Residues: CASSPPGGANNEQFF.

This clone was counted only a few times. This chain links TRBV2 with TRBJ1-3; possibly TRBD1 for D (5 bases). The CDR3 spans 15 residues. V lost 0 bases and J lost 3, with 9 bases in between. Per the germline V gene, CDR1 is SNHLY and CDR2 is FYNNEI. The chain's CDR3 is CASSEASRVGNTIYF. The DNA of the CDR3 is TGTGCCAGCAGTGAAGCGTCCAGGGTTGGAAACACCATATATTTT.

This sequence joins TRBV3-1 (or the pseudogene TRBV3-2) and TRBJ1-3, with D possibly being TRBD1 (5 bases). The CDR3 runs 15 residues. V lost 4 bases and J 0 bases, leaving 10 bases between the germline ends. Germline values: CDR1 LGHDT, CDR2 YNNKEL (reference sequence). The CDR3 nucleotides read TGTGCCAGCAGCCGCGGACAACACTCTGGAAACACCATATATTTT. This translates into CASSRGQHSGNTIYF.

This chain links TRBV10-1 with TRBJ2-3; 11 bases line up with TRBD2. CDR1 and CDR2 from the germline V gene are WNHNN and SYGVQD (reference sequence). Germline trimming cut 3 bases from V and 2 bases from J; bases unmatched to any gene: 13. CDR3 length: 19 residues. CDR3 sequence (DNA): TGCGCCAGCAGTGACCTGACTAGCGGGGACCCGGGGGTCACAGATACGCAGTATTTT. Encoded protein: CASSDLTSGDPGVTDTQYF.

The chain employs TRBV5-6 and TRBJ1-2; D gene uncertain. The germline V gene encodes CDR1 SGHDT and CDR2 YYEEEE. This CDR3 region has 13 residues. Trimming took 4 bases from V and 1 from J, leaving 8 bases between them. This CDR3 is CASSAAGNYGYTF. DNA of the CDR3: TGTGCCAGCAGCGCGGCGGGTAACTATGGCTACACCTTC.

Written as DNA, the CDR3 is TGTGCCATCAGTGAGGTAGTAGCAGAGACCCAGTACTTC. Translated, it gives CAISEVVAETQYF. The chain combines TRBV10-3 with TRBJ2-5; no clear D gene. V was pared by 2 bases and J by 4 bases, with 8 bases between. The CDR3 is made up of 13 amino acids. CDR1 and CDR2 (germline): ENHRY, SYGVKD.

V and J are TRBV7-2 and TRBJ1-6, with TRBD1 as a possible D gene (6 bases). The CDR3 is 15 residues long. CDR1 is SGHTA and CDR2 is FQGNSA in the germline V gene. Trimming removed 2 bases at V and 7 bases at J, with 12 bases between. The chain's CDR3 is CASSLNAGANSPLHF. The CDR3 nucleotides read TGTGCCAGCAGCTTAAACGCAGGGGCAAATTCACCCCTCCACTTT.

This clone was counted once. CDR3 nucleotides: TGCAGCGTTATGGCTGCAGGGGCCGGGAACACTGAAGCTTTCTTT. The encoded protein is CSVMAAGAGNTEAFF. This chain uses TRBV29-1 with TRBJ1-1, with TRBD1 as a possible D gene (6 bases). Germline V gene lookup returns CDR1 SQVTM and CDR2 ANQGSEA. Trimming left V 5 bases short and J 1 base short, with 17 bases between. This CDR3 region has 15 residues.

This sequence joins TRBV5-1 and TRBJ2-1; no definite D call. Per germline, CDR1 SGHRS and CDR2 YFSETQ. The CDR3 is 13 residues long. The V and J ends lost 0 bases and 3 bases respectively, with 4 bases between them. DNA of the CDR3: TGCGCCAGCAGCTTGGGCGGCTACAATGAGCAGTTCTTC. The encoded protein is CASSLGGYNEQFF.

This chain links TRBV28 with TRBJ1-1, with 9 positions matching TRBD1. Trimming removed 10 bases from V and 12 bases from J; junction bases left unmatched: 15. CDR1 MDHEN and CDR2 SYDVKM come from the germline V gene. This CDR3 is 13 amino acids long. The CDR3 loop reads CATREGQGMGTFF. The CDR3 region has the DNA TGTGCCACCCGGGAGGGACAGGGAATGGGAACTTTCTTT. Combining the CDR3 with reference TRBV28 and TRBJ1-1 gives the whole variable domain DVKVTQSSRYLVKRTGEKVFLECVQDMDHENMFWYRQDPGLGLRLIYFSYDVKMKEKGDIPEGYSVSREKKERFSLILESASTNQTSMYLCATREGQGMGTFFGQGTRLTVV.

The V gene is TRBV9, the J gene TRBJ1-3; tentatively, D is TRBD1 (5 bases). This CDR3 spans 15 amino acids. Trimming took 4 bases from V and 0 from J, leaving 11 bases between them. The germline V gene has CDR1 SGDLS and CDR2 YYNGEE. This chain's CDR3 is CASSTLGGSGNTIYF. The CDR3 region has the DNA TGTGCCAGCAGCACCTTGGGGGGCTCTGGAAACACCATATATTTT.

This chain links TRBV27 with TRBJ1-6; maybe TRBD1 (6 bases). V was cut by 4 bases and J by 3 bases, with 13 bases left in between. The CDR3 loop spans 16 amino acids. Per germline, CDR1 MNHEY and CDR2 SMNVEV (reference sequence). The CDR3 bases are TGTGCCAGCAGTTACAGGGCGACCCTCTATAATTCACCCCTCCACTTT. Protein product: CASSYRATLYNSPLHF.

This chain joins TRBV18 and TRBJ2-2; a weak D match, TRBD1 (5 bases). The ends were cut back, 3 bases at V and 5 bases at J, with 13 bases in the middle. The germline V gene encodes CDR1 KGHSH and CDR2 LQKENI. The CDR3 has 15 amino acids. In DNA form, the CDR3 reads TGTGCCAGCTCACCTAGGGGCGCCGAAACCGGGGAGCTGTTTTTT. This codes for CASSPRGAETGELFF. Full variable domain (remainder filled in from reference TRBV18 and TRBJ2-2): NAGVMQNPRHLVRRRGQEARLRCSPMKGHSHVYWYRQLPEEGLKFMVYLQKENIIDESGMPKERFSAEFPKEGPSILRIQQVVRGDSAAYFCASSPRGAETGELFFGEGSRLTVL.

The chain carries TRBV19 and TRBJ2-1; D remains unclear. This CDR3 has 14 amino acids. V was trimmed by 3 bases and J by 6 bases, leaving 12 bases between them. Germline V gene sequence: CDR1 LNHDA, CDR2 SQIVND (reference sequence). The CDR3 loop is CASSILSQINEQFF. In nucleotides, the CDR3 is TGTGCCAGTAGTATTCTCTCACAGATCAATGAGCAGTTCTTC.

The chain is built from TRBV4-2 and TRBJ1-3; TRBD1 aligns across 7 bases. The CDR3 runs to 15 residues. The germline V gene has CDR1 LGHNA and CDR2 YNFKEQ. Germline trimming cut 4 bases from V and 0 bases from J; bases unmatched to any gene: 3. CDR3 DNA sequence: TGTGCCAGCAGCCGGGACAGCAGCTCTGGAAACACCATATATTTT. Its protein is CASSRDSSSGNTIYF.

V usage is TRBV7-9 and J usage is TRBJ2-7, with TRBD1 as a possible D gene (5 bases). V was trimmed by 5 bases and J by 0 bases, leaving 8 bases between them. The CDR3 consists of 13 residues. Germline CDR1 is SEHNR and CDR2 is FQNEAQ (reference sequence). The CDR3 sequence is CASSQQVSYEQYF. CDR3 bases: TGTGCCAGCAGCCAACAGGTCTCCTACGAGCAGTACTTC.